This T cell receptor beta chain derives from a study of shared clonotypes between healthy human individuals. Study overall: Donors consisted of two women and three men between 18 and 49.

The study, taken as a whole, reports: Depth of sequencing was expected to influence donor clonotype sharing. Donors were few, which limited the genetic and exposure-history diversity represented.

For unsorted PBMC, about 290 ng DNA per replicate equaled roughly 28,000 T cell genomes. The assay was immunoSEQ multiplex PCR, and TCRdb's table has in-frame clones only and misses some. Altogether 450,000 to 500,000 clones are present, around 78% being singletons, with the ten largest covering 10% to 15%. Remarks on this clone: Its antigen is undetermined.

Unmatched junction bases numbered 4, after V lost 4 bases and J lost 8 bases. Per the germline V gene, CDR1 is SGDLS and CDR2 is YYNGEE. This CDR3 contains 13 residues. J is TRBJ2-1 and V is TRBV9; 9 bases match TRBD2. Sequenced input: PBMCs. The TCR originated in a woman aged 40 to 49 in good health. Some clones in this sample may be carry-over from other donors' samples. CDR3 protein: CASSTRLADEQFF. The CDR3 region has the DNA TGTGCCAGCAGCACCCGACTAGCGGATGAGCAGTTCTTC.